This TCR beta chain is from a study of Graves' ophthalmopathy and Graves' hyperthyroidism. In the study overall: Peripheral blood was collected at initial diagnosis, before any treatment.

Moderate-to-severe activity, CAS ≥3, NOSPECS ≥4 and a duration under 3 months were seen in donors with ophthalmopathy. In this cohort, patients with other autoimmune diseases, uncontrolled infections, pregnancy or lactation were excluded. Symptoms, serum thyroxine and TRAb, thyroid ultrasound, and orbital computed tomography formed the diagnostic basis. The sequenced template was RNA, covering the TCR beta CDR3 region. HTBI-primed RT-PCR formed the first round, and a multiplex PCR formed the second. Each CDR3 protein gets one entry after TCRdb re-called the multiplex PCR reads with MiXCR. Of approximately 160,000 distinct CDR3 sequences listed, roughly 36% were seen once; the top ten hold 8% to 9%. The CDR3 is 14 residues long. V was pared by 3 bases and J by 7 bases, with 15 bases between.

This TCR was recovered from a man aged 25-40 years with Graves' ophthalmopathy. The chain uses TRBV12-3 or TRBV12-4 and TRBJ1-2; TRBD1 is a possible D gene (5 bases). Material: peripheral blood. The CDR3 sequence is CASSLGTMGVGYTF. The CDR3 DNA is TGTGCCAGCAGTTTGGGGACGATGGGCGTTGGCTACACCTTC.